The 31 T cell receptor beta chains reported below all come from one sample, sequenced in a study of blood T cell repertoires in COVID-19. Assay used: immunoSEQ multiplex PCR; TCRdb lists only in-frame clones, some missing. Here the sample spans about 130,000 clones, roughly 79% being singletons. The sequenced material came from peripheral blood. Receptors were obtained from a woman aged 55-69 years with active or convalescent COVID-19.

There are a few counts of this clone. The chain carries TRBV21-1 and TRBJ2-1; the D call of TRBD2 is as the table states it, not checked on the DNA. TRBV21-1 is annotated as a pseudogene. This CDR3 is 18 amino acids long. Here the CDR3 reads CASSTRKWAGNPYNEQFF. The CDR3 DNA is TGTGCCAGCAGCACTCGAAAATGGGCGGGTAACCCCTACAATGAGCAGTTCTTC.

The V call is TRBV11-2, the J call TRBJ1-3; possible D gene TRBD1, 5 bases. CDR3 length: 16 residues. CDR1 and CDR2 (germline): SGHAT, FQNNGV. Trimming shortened V by 3 bases and J by 0 bases, and 12 bases separated the two germline ends. CDR3 sequence: CASSFGGALSGNTIYF. For the CDR3, the DNA is TGTGCCAGCAGCTTTGGCGGGGCACTCTCTGGAAACACCATATATTTT.

In its sample, this clone was seen once. The chain links TRBV29-1 to TRBJ2-2, with 10 bases fitting TRBD1. Trimming at V came to 7 bases and at J to 2 bases, leaving 4 bases not matched to a gene. CDR3 length: 14 residues. CDR1 SQVTM and CDR2 ANQGSEA come from the germline V gene. CDR3 residues: CSAKTGGNTGELFF. The CDR3 DNA reads TGCAGCGCTAAGACAGGGGGCAACACCGGGGAGCTGTTTTTT.

The chain combines TRBV7-2 with TRBJ2-5; perhaps TRBD2 as D (6 bases). CDR3 length equals 15 residues. Germline CDR1 is SGHTA and CDR2 is FQGNSA. V was trimmed by 1 base and J by 5 bases, leaving 14 bases between them. CDR3 DNA: TGTGCCAGCAGCTTAGTCTCTAGCGAGTGGGAGACCCAGTACTTC. This sequence encodes CASSLVSSEWETQYF.

This rearrangement joins TRBV9 to TRBJ1-6; the match to TRBD1 covers 9 bases. This CDR3 contains 14 residues. The ends lost 0 bases at V and 9 bases at J; junction bases unmatched: 1. Germline V gene sequence: CDR1 SGDLS, CDR2 YYNGEE. In DNA, the CDR3 is TGTGCCAGCAGCGTAGCGGGACAGGGTTCACCCCTCCACTTT. It yields the protein CASSVAGQGSPLHF.

The chain recombines TRBV15 with TRBJ2-1; 9 bases are a match to TRBD2. V trimming: 3 bases; J trimming: 7 bases; junction bases outside the gene matches: 13. The CDR3 is 17 residues long. From germline, CDR1 is LNHNV and CDR2 YYDKDF (reference sequence). In DNA form, the CDR3 reads TGTGCCACCAGCAGCGCCCTAGGTGCGGGAGGGTTAAATGAGCAGTTCTTC. Translating it yields CATSSALGAGGLNEQFF.

Concerning this clone: Other DNA sequences in this specimen translate into the identical CDR3. The chain links TRBV12-3 or TRBV12-4 to TRBJ1-1; D remains unclear. The CDR3 runs 13 residues. V lost 6 bases and J lost 0, with 8 bases in between. Here the CDR3 reads CASSLRLNTEAFF. The CDR3 region has the DNA TGTGCCAGCAGCCTTCGTTTGAACACTGAAGCTTTCTTT.

The chain carries TRBV7-9 and TRBJ1-1; unclear D gene. Trimming removed 1 base from V and 1 base from J, with 4 bases in between. The germline gives CDR1 SEHNR, CDR2 FQNEAQ (reference sequence). The CDR3 is made up of 13 amino acids. The CDR3 is CASSLGRNTEAFF. The CDR3 nucleotides are TGTGCCAGCAGCTTAGGTCGGAACACTGAAGCTTTCTTT.

In this sample, this clone turned up once. The V and J genes are TRBV28 and TRBJ2-1; maybe TRBD2 (7 bases). V was trimmed by 5 bases and J by 3 bases, leaving 17 bases between them. CDR1 is MDHEN, CDR2 SYDVKM, per germline. CDR3 length: 16 amino acids. CDR3 sequence (DNA): TGTGCCAGCAGTACCAGGGGCGGGGGATACTACAATGAGCAGTTCTTC. Translated, it gives CASSTRGGGYYNEQFF.

The chain employs TRBV29-1 and TRBJ1-3, with D uncertain. CDR3 length: 13 residues. The germline CDR1 and CDR2 sequences are SQVTM and ANQGSEA. V was pared by 4 bases and J by 0 bases, with 7 bases between. CDR3 nucleotides: TGCAGCGTTGGTGAGAGCTCTGGAAACACCATATATTTT. Residues: CSVGESSGNTIYF.

This rearrangement joins TRBV28 to TRBJ2-7; 9 nucleotides align to TRBD1. The CDR3 runs to 14 residues. Germline CDR1 is MDHEN and CDR2 is SYDVKM. The junction had 9 bases not matched to a gene; V was cut back by 6 bases and J by 6 bases. As DNA, the CDR3 is TGTGCCAGCAGGGACAGGGGTTCCATGGTCGAGCAGTACGTC. It translates to CASRDRGSMVEQYV.

The chain links TRBV7-9 to TRBJ2-1; 9 nucleotides align to TRBD2. Germline V gene sequence: CDR1 SEHNR, CDR2 FQNEAQ (reference sequence). There are 16 residues in the CDR3. With V trimmed by 7 bases and J by 7 bases, 14 bases remained unmatched. In DNA form, the CDR3 reads TGTGCCAGCACCAAATCGCTAGCGGGAAGGGGGAATGAGCAGTTCTTC. This codes for CASTKSLAGRGNEQFF.

The genes are TRBV28 and TRBJ2-7, with a tentative D call TRBD1 (7 bases). Trimming removed 7 bases at V and 7 bases at J, with 14 bases between. Germline values: CDR1 MDHEN, CDR2 SYDVKM. This CDR3 is built from 12 residues. The CDR3 protein is CASTRQGLEQYF. The CDR3 DNA reads as TGTGCCAGCACCCGACAGGGACTGGAGCAGTACTTC.

The V and J genes are TRBV30 and TRBJ2-1; D possibly corresponds to TRBD2 (6 bases). V gave up 2 bases and J gave up 9 bases, with 14 bases separating them. The CDR3 contains 13 residues. Germline CDR1 GTSNPN, CDR2 SVGIG (reference sequence). CDR3 sequence: CAWSSREDGEQFF. The DNA of the CDR3 is TGTGCCTGGAGTTCTAGGGAGGATGGTGAGCAGTTCTTC.

The V call is TRBV2, the J call TRBJ1-4; no clear D. V was pared by 1 base and J by 6 bases, with 12 bases between. The V gene's germline CDR1 is SNHLY and CDR2 FYNNEI. The CDR3 totals 15 residues. The CDR3 DNA sequence: TGTGCCAGCAGTGAAGGCGAGTTTACCCATGAAAAACTGTTTTTT. Protein: CASSEGEFTHEKLFF.

V is TRBV9 and J is TRBJ1-3; TRBD1 agrees at 7 bases. CDR1 and CDR2 from the germline V gene are SGDLS and YYNGEE. This CDR3 has 16 amino acids. The V gene end was trimmed by 2 bases and the J gene end by 4 bases; junction bases not matched to a gene: 9. The CDR3 here is CASSVGLTGAGNTIYF. The CDR3 region has the DNA TGTGCCAGCAGCGTCGGACTCACAGGGGCCGGAAACACCATATATTTT.

The sample holds a few counts of this clone. CDR3 loop: CASSLGLMNTEAFF. The CDR3, as DNA: TGCGCCAGCAGCCTAGGACTGATGAACACTGAAGCTTTCTTT. The J gene is TRBJ1-1, the V gene TRBV5-1, with D uncertain. The ends were cut back, 4 bases at V and 0 bases at J, with 10 bases in the middle. The germline V gene encodes CDR1 SGHRS and CDR2 YFSETQ. The CDR3 length is 14 residues.

The V gene is TRBV7-2, the J gene TRBJ2-1, with a tentative D call TRBD2 (5 bases). Deletions cut 3 bases from V and 2 bases from J, with 5 bases between. Per the germline V gene, CDR1 is SGHTA and CDR2 is FQGNSA. The CDR3 length is 13 residues. CDR3 sequence: CASSFGAYNEQFF. CDR3 DNA sequence: TGTGCCAGCAGCTTCGGGGCCTACAATGAGCAGTTCTTC.

The chain combines TRBV5-4 with TRBJ1-2, with 9 positions matching TRBD1. The germline V gene encodes CDR1 SGHNT and CDR2 YYREEE (reference sequence). Germline trimming cut 4 bases from V and 8 bases from J; bases unmatched to any gene: 12. The CDR3 runs 15 residues. The CDR3, as DNA: TGTGCCAGCAGCCGACAGGGGGAAGTCGGGAAAGGCTACACCTTC. It codes for CASSRQGEVGKGYTF.

The chain couples TRBV5-1 to TRBJ2-1; 7 nucleotides align to TRBD2. J lost 3 bases, V lost 0 bases, and 9 bases had no gene match. CDR1 and CDR2 (germline): SGHRS, YFSETQ. The CDR3 loop spans 17 amino acids. CDR3 DNA: TGCGCCAGCAGCTTGGCGGGCGGGGGACCCCGCTACAATGAGCAGTTCTTC. It yields the protein CASSLAGGGPRYNEQFF.

This sequence joins TRBV5-1 and TRBJ1-3, with a weak D call TRBD1 (6 bases). Germline CDR1 reads SGHRS; CDR2 reads YFSETQ. Trimming took 4 bases from V and 0 from J, leaving 20 bases between them. The CDR3 spans 18 residues. The CDR3 reads CASSPGSWGRGSGNTIYF. CDR3 bases: TGCGCCAGCAGCCCTGGATCTTGGGGCAGGGGCTCTGGAAACACCATATATTTT.

The chain links TRBV5-1 to TRBJ1-2, with D perhaps matching TRBD1 (5 bases). The V and J ends lost 0 bases and 6 bases respectively, with 12 bases between them. The CDR3 has 14 amino acids. The germline CDR1 and CDR2 sequences are SGHRS and YFSETQ. CDR3 sequence (DNA): TGCGCCAGCAGCTTGGCCGGGGGTCGGGATGGCTACACCTTC. This sequence encodes CASSLAGGRDGYTF.

The rearrangement joins TRBV5-1 to TRBJ2-5; 7 bases line up with TRBD2. The germline V gene has CDR1 SGHRS and CDR2 YFSETQ. This CDR3 region has 14 residues. Trimming cost V 1 base and J 5 bases; bases outside gene matches: 5. The CDR3 here is CASSLLRELETQYF. The CDR3 bases are TGCGCCAGCAGCTTGTTGCGGGAGTTGGAGACCCAGTACTTC.

This rearrangement joins TRBV11-2 to TRBJ2-1; maybe TRBD2 (5 bases). The CDR3 length is 15 residues. Looked up from germline, CDR1 is SGHAT and CDR2 is FQNNGV. The V end was cut by 5 bases, the J end by 6 bases, with 17 bases between. Here the CDR3 DNA reads TGTGCCAGCAGCCTTAGGGAGACTCCCCTCAATGAGCAGTTCTTC. Its translation is CASSLRETPLNEQFF. Together with reference TRBV11-2 and TRBJ2-1, the CDR3 gives the full variable domain: EAGVAQSPRYKIIEKRQSVAFWCNPISGHATLYWYQQILGQGPKLLIQFQNNGVVDDSQLPKDRFSAERLKGVDSTLKIQPAKLEDSAVYLCASSLRETPLNEQFFGPGTRLTVL.

This chain joins TRBV13 and TRBJ2-1, with no clear D. The CDR3 covers 17 residues. The V end lost 1 base, the J end lost 2 bases, and 15 bases lay between the germline ends. Per germline, CDR1 PRHDT and CDR2 FYEKMQ (reference sequence). Written as DNA, the CDR3 is TGTGCCAGCAGCTTAGAGAGTGACTTCACGACCTACAATGAGCAGTTCTTC. Translating gives CASSLESDFTTYNEQFF.

The genes are TRBV28 and TRBJ1-2; 7 positions agree with TRBD1. There are 14 residues in the CDR3. Germline V gene data show CDR1 as MDHEN and CDR2 as SYDVKM. V lost 3 bases and J lost 6; bases outside the gene matches: 7. The CDR3 sequence: CASSLSRQGHGYTF. The CDR3 nucleotides are TGTGCCAGCAGTTTGTCTAGACAGGGTCATGGCTACACCTTC.

This clone was seen a single time. The chain combines TRBV2 with TRBJ2-7; the D is unclear. CDR1 is SNHLY, CDR2 FYNNEI, per germline. Trimming stripped 4 bases from V and 2 bases from J, with 21 bases between. This CDR3 spans 17 amino acids. CDR3 bases: TGTGCCAGCAGTGGCCTGAGATGGGCAGACATGACCTACGAGCAGTACTTC. Translating gives CASSGLRWADMTYEQYF.

This sequence joins TRBV13 and TRBJ2-3; unclear D gene. V dropped 0 bases and J dropped 1 base, with 8 bases sitting between them. The CDR3 runs 15 residues. Germline-derived CDR1 and CDR2 are PRHDT and FYEKMQ (reference sequence). CDR3 sequence (DNA): TGTGCCAGCAGCTTAGGGACCCGGGGCACAGATACGCAGTATTTT. It specifies CASSLGTRGTDTQYF.

The genes are TRBV5-1 and TRBJ1-6; TRBD1 might be the D (5 bases). The CDR3 is 14 amino acids. The germline V and J ends were trimmed by 4 bases and 7 bases, with 12 bases remaining between them. From germline, CDR1 is SGHRS and CDR2 YFSETQ. CDR3 DNA: TGCGCCAGCAGCCAGGGCCAGGACAATTCACCCCTCCACTTT. Its protein product is CASSQGQDNSPLHF.

J is TRBJ1-1 and V is TRBV25-1, with 9 positions matching TRBD1. This CDR3 region has 15 residues. After removal of 2 bases from V and 5 bases from J, the junction contained 6 bases not matched to a gene. The germline V gene has CDR1 MGHDK and CDR2 SYGVNS. CDR3 nucleotide sequence: TGTGCCAGCAGTGAACTACAGGGGGCTGGGACTGAAGCTTTCTTT. Amino acid sequence: CASSELQGAGTEAFF.

This clone was picked up one time. The chain employs TRBV12-3 or TRBV12-4 and TRBJ1-1; D is perhaps TRBD1 (6 bases). This CDR3 spans 12 amino acids. Trimming took off 5 bases at V and 8 bases at J, with 12 bases between the two ends. The CDR3 spells CASSLGQREAFF. DNA for the CDR3: TGTGCCAGCAGTCTCGGACAGAGGGAAGCTTTCTTT.